This T cell receptor (beta chain) was identified during a study of cytomegalovirus exposure and HLA in healthy donors. Vbeta (60) and Jbeta (13) primers were used in the PCR. Method: immunoSEQ multiplex PCR; TCRdb's copy keeps in-frame clones and lacks some. Among over 150,000 clones listed, around four fifths were seen once. This clone was seen only a few times. What it recognizes is unknown. Points from the study as a whole: Published work reported that the classifier diagnosed cytomegalovirus status with high specificity and sensitivity.

Germline V gene lookup returns CDR1 MNHNS and CDR2 SASEGT. V lost 2 bases to trimming and J lost 0 bases; unmatched junction nucleotides: 7. The CDR3 has 17 residues. The origin of this receptor is a woman in her forties or fifties in good health and CMV-seronegative. The gene calls are TRBV6-1 and TRBJ1-3; 7 bases are shared with TRBD1. The specimen was PBMCs. The CDR3, as DNA: TGTGCCAGCAGTGAAAGGACAGGACGATTCTCTGGAAACACCATATATTTT. This translates into CASSERTGRFSGNTIYF.